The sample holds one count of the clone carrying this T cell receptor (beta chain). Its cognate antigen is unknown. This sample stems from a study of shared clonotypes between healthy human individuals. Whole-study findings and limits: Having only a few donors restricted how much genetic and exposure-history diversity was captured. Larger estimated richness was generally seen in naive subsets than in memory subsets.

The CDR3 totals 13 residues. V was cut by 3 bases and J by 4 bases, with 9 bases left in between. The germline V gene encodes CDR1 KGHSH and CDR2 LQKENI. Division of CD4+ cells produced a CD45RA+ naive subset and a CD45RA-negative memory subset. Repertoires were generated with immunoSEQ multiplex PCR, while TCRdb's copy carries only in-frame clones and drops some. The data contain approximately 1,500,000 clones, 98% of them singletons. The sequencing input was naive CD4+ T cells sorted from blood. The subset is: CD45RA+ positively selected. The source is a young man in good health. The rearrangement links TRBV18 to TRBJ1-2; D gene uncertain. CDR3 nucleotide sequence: TGTGCCAGCTCACCGGAGGCGACCTATGGCTACACCTTC. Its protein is CASSPEATYGYTF.